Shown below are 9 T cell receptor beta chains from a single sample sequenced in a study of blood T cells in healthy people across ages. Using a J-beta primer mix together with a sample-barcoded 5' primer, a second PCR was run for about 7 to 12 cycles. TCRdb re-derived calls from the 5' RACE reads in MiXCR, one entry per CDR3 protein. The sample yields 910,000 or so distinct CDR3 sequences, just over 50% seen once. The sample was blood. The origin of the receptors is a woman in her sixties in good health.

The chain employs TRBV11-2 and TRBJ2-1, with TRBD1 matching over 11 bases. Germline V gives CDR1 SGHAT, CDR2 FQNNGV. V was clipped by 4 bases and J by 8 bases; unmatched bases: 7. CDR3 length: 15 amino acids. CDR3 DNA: TGTGCCAGCAGCTCGCCGGGACAGGGGGTACATGAGCAGTTCTTC. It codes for CASSSPGQGVHEQFF.

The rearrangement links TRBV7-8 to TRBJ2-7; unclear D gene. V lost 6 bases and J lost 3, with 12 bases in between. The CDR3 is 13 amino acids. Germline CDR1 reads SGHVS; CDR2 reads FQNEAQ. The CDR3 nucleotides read TGTGCCAGCAGAACGCTGAGAAACTACGAGCAGTACTTC. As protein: CASRTLRNYEQYF.

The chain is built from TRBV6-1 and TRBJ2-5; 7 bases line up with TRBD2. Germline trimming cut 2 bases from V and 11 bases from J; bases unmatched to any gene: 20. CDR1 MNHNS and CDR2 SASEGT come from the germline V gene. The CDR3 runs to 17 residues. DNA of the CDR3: TGTGCCAGCAGTGAAAGGGTAGGCGGGAGTAAGTTGAATGAGCAGTACTTC. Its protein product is CASSERVGGSKLNEQYF.

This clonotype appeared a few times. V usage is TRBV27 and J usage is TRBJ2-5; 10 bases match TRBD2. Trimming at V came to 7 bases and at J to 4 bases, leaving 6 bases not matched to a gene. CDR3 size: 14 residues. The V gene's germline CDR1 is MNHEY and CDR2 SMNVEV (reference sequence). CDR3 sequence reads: CASTRAGGLETQYF. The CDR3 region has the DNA TGTGCCAGCACCCGAGCGGGAGGGTTAGAGACCCAGTACTTC.

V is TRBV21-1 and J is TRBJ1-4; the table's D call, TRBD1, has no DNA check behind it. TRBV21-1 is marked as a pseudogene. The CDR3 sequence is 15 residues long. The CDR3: CASSGHRGPGEKLFF. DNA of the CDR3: TGTGCCAGCAGCGGACACAGGGGTCCGGGTGAAAAACTGTTTTTT.

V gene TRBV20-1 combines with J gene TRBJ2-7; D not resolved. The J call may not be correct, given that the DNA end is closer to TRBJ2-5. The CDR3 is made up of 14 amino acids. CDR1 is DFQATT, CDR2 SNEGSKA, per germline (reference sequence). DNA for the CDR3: TGCAGTGCTAGGGAGTCGGGCCTATTGGAGACCCAGTACTTC. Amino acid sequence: CSARESGLLETQYF.

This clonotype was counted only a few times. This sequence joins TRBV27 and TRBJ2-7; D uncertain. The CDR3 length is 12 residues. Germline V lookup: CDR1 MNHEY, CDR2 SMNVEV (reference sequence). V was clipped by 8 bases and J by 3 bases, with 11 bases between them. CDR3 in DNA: TGTGCCAGCGGGTCCCTTTTCTACGAGCAGTACTTC. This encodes CASGSLFYEQYF.

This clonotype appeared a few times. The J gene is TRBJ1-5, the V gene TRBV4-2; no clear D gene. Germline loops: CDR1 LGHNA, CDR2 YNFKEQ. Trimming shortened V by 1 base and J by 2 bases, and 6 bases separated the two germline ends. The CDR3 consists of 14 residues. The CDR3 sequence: CASSQGEGNQPQHF. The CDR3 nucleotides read TGTGCCAGCAGCCAAGGGGAGGGCAATCAGCCCCAGCATTTT.

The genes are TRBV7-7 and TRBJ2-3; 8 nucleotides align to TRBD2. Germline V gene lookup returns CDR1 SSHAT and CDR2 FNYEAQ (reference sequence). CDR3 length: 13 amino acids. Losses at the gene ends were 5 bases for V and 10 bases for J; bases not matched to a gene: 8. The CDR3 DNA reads TGTGCCAGCAGCCCCGGGACTAGTTCGGCGCAGTATTTT. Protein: CASSPGTSSAQYF. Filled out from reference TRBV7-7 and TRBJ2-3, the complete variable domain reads GAGVSQSPRYKVTKRGQDVTLRCDPISSHATLYWYQQALGQGPEFLTYFNYEAQPDKSGLPSDRFSAERPEGSISTLTIQRTEQRDSAMYRCASSPGTSSAQYFGPGTRLTVL.